This is a list of T cell receptor beta chains from one sample in a study of identical twins. Using its own MiXCR run on the 5' RACE reads, TCRdb lists one record per CDR3 protein. The repertoire has about 390,000 distinct CDR3 sequences, approximately 9.1% of them found once; the top ten carry 8.5% to 10%. Sequenced material: naive T cells sorted from blood. The receptors were gathered from a woman between 45 and 65 years old in good health. Each CDR3 is given with its conserved first and last residue. A D gene is named only where the DNA matches it firmly. For some rows the clone size is stated as once, few or many, or as a class when expanded; others skip it.

J gene,clone size,D gene,V gene,CDR3 DNA,CDR3 protein
TRBJ1-5,-,TRBD1,TRBV30,TGTGCCTGGAGCGGACAGGGCCATCAGCCCCAGCATTTT,CAWSGQGHQPQHF
TRBJ1-1,-,-,TRBV12-3/TRBV12-4,TGTGCCAGCAGTCCCCTAAAGAACACTGAAGCTTTCTTT,CASSPLKNTEAFF
TRBJ2-7,-,TRBD2,TRBV20-1,TGCAGTGGCTTGCCTTTGACTAGCTCCGAGCAGTACTTC,CSGLPLTSSEQYF
TRBJ2-1,few,-,TRBV20-1,TGCAGTGCAACGCACAGGGCAATTTCTGTACACAATGAGCAGTTCTTC,CSATHRAISVHNEQFF
TRBJ1-5,-,-,TRBV30,TGTGCCTGGAGTGGTGGGCAGGGGAATCAGCCCCAGCATTTT,CAWSGGQGNQPQHF
TRBJ2-3,-,-,TRBV6-5,TGTGCCAGCAGTTCGTTTGGCAGCACAGATACGCAGTATTTT,CASSSFGSTDTQYF
TRBJ1-2,few,-,TRBV25-1,TGTGCCAGCAGTGACCTATGGGGGGTTGAAGGCTACACCTTC,CASSDLWGVEGYTF
TRBJ1-1,many,-,TRBV12-3/TRBV12-4,TGTGCCAGCAGCCGAGACTTGAACACTGAAGCTTTCTTT,CASSRDLNTEAFF
TRBJ2-3,-,TRBD2,TRBV24-1,TGTGCCACCAGTGATTTTCCGCGGCGGGAGGCGTTCACAGATACGCAGTATTTT,CATSDFPRREAFTDTQYF
TRBJ2-5,-,TRBD2,TRBV19,TGTGCCAGTAGTCACCCTCGAGTGGAGCGGGAGAAGACCCAGTACTTC,CASSHPRVEREKTQYF
TRBJ2-7,many,-,TRBV3-1,TGTGCCAGCAGCCAAGAAGGAGGGCTTGATCGCGGCGAGCAGTACTTC,CASSQEGGLDRGEQYF